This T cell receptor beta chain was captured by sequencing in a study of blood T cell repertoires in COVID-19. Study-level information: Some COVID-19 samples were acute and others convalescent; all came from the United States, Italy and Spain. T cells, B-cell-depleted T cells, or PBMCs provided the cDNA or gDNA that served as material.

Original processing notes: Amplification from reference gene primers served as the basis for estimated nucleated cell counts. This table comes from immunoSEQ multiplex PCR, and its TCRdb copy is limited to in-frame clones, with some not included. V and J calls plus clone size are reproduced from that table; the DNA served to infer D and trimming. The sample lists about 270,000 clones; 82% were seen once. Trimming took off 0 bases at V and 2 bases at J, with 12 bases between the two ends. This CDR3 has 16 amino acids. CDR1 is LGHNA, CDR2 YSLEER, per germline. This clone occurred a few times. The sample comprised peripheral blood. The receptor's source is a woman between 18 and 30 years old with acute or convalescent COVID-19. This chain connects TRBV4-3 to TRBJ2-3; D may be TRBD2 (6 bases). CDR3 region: CASSQEWRGPTDTQYF. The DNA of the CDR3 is TGCGCCAGCAGCCAAGAGTGGAGGGGCCCCACAGATACGCAGTATTTT.